The clone carrying this T cell receptor (beta chain) was detected only a few times. The antigen remains unidentified. This sample is drawn from a study of beta chain features in type 1 diabetes. Study-wide context: All of the samples together had 107,917,701 sorted cells examined. Whole-study results and caveats: Moderate yet significant TCRB CDR3 shortening was seen in Type 1 diabetes patients in all four CD4+ subsets. There was a possibility that cDNA sequencing over-represented cells with high TCR expression.

The CDR3 has 13 residues. V dropped 5 bases and J dropped 2 bases, with 10 bases sitting between them. From germline, CDR1 is SGHTA and CDR2 FQGNSA. Investigators reverse transcribed all isolated RNA, so they sequenced expressed TCRB transcripts. Assay used: immunoSEQ multiplex PCR; TCRdb lists only in-frame clones, some missing. Of some 350,000 clones in the sample, around an eighth are singletons; the top ten hold roughly 0.015%. Sequenced sample: naive CD4+ T cells from blood. The TCR originated in a woman between 18 and 29 years old with type 1 diabetes. The V call is TRBV7-2, the J call TRBJ2-7, with TRBD2 as a possible D gene (5 bases). The CDR3 here is CASSHGLTYEQYV. CDR3 DNA sequence: TGTGCCAGCAGCCACGGACTTACCTACGAGCAGTACGTC.